Detailed here is one T cell receptor beta chain. Its antigen remains unknown. Healthy individuals who donated bone marrow served as the donors. The sample comes from a study of cytomegalovirus exposure and HLA in healthy donors. Study-wide results and caveats: Serostatus for CMV was the only available immune exposure information. Equally common other TCR beta chains were less clonally expanded than HLA-associated ones, a later analysis found. Being productive about 87% or about 30% of the time was typical of most TCR beta V segments in an earlier analysis.

Vbeta (60) and Jbeta (13) primers were used in the PCR. Profiled with immunoSEQ multiplex PCR; TCRdb holds only in-frame clones, not every one. The sample gives approximately 110,000 clones, about 80% of which show up once; more than 6% is in the top ten. The length of the CDR3 is 15 residues. The V gene's germline CDR1 is MNHNS and CDR2 SASEGT. The ends lost 3 bases at V and 0 bases at J; junction bases unmatched: 3. The rearrangement joins TRBV6-1 to TRBJ1-2, with TRBD1 matching 8 bases. The sequence was collected from a woman aged 50 to 65 in good health and CMV-seropositive. Material: PBMCs. The CDR3 DNA is TGTGCCAGCAGTGAGGCAGGGGGCGCTAACTATGGCTACACCTTC. It translates to CASSEAGGANYGYTF.